A single sample is the source of the 10 T cell receptor beta chains below, sequenced in a study of blood T cell repertoires in COVID-19. Produced via immunoSEQ multiplex PCR; TCRdb's table is partial and in-frame only. The data contain 300,000 to 450,000 clones, more than 70% of them seen just once; the ten biggest clones take up approximately 1%. Sequenced material: PBMCs or T cells enriched from blood (not recorded which). The receptors derive from a woman aged 25 to 39 who had been exposed to COVID-19.

The chain employs TRBV27 and TRBJ2-2; D gene ambiguous. The CDR3 extends over 17 amino acids. The V gene lost 0 bases and the J gene lost 0 bases, with 11 bases spanning the gap. Germline V gives CDR1 MNHEY, CDR2 SMNVEV (reference sequence). The CDR3 protein is CASSLSVITANTGELFF. In nucleotides, the CDR3 is TGTGCCAGCAGTTTATCGGTCATTACAGCGAACACCGGGGAGCTGTTTTTT.

This clone was picked up a small number of times. V and J are TRBV6-5 and TRBJ2-5; D unclear. CDR1 and CDR2 from the germline V gene are MNHEY and SVGAGI. The CDR3 runs to 13 residues. Deletions cut 4 bases from V and 3 bases from J, with 9 bases between. The CDR3 reads CASSFQVEETQYF. In DNA, the CDR3 is TGTGCCAGCAGTTTCCAGGTGGAAGAGACCCAGTACTTC.

J is TRBJ1-1 and V is TRBV15; 7 bases are shared with TRBD1. The CDR3 extends over 15 amino acids. Germline values: CDR1 LNHNV, CDR2 YYDKDF (reference sequence). V was pared by 6 bases and J by 0 bases, with 7 bases of the junction left unmatched. This CDR3 reads CATRPSGGMNTEAFF. The DNA of the CDR3 is TGTGCCACCAGACCCTCAGGGGGTATGAACACTGAAGCTTTCTTT. Filled out from reference TRBV15 and TRBJ1-1, the complete variable domain reads DAMVIQNPRYQVTQFGKPVTLSCSQTLNHNVMYWYQQKSSQAPKLLFHYYDKDFNNEADTPDNFQSRRPNTSFCFLDIRSPGLGDTAMYLCATRPSGGMNTEAFFGQGTRLTVV.

The rearrangement joins TRBV28 to TRBJ2-7; D is possibly TRBD2 (5 bases). Germline values: CDR1 MDHEN, CDR2 SYDVKM. The germline V and J ends were trimmed by 4 bases and 3 bases, with 10 bases remaining between them. The CDR3 is made up of 13 amino acids. CDR3 sequence reads: CASSSSGVYEQYF. The CDR3 DNA reads TGTGCCAGCAGTTCCTCCGGGGTCTACGAGCAGTACTTC.

The CDR3 nucleotides are TGTGCCAGCAGCCCTCGGGGACAGCTATACGAGCAGTACTTC. It encodes CASSPRGQLYEQYF. This chain joins TRBV7-9 and TRBJ2-7, with 7 bases fitting TRBD1. This CDR3 comprises 14 residues. The germline gives CDR1 SEHNR, CDR2 FQNEAQ (reference sequence). V lost 5 bases, J lost 4 bases, and 8 bases stayed unmatched.

The rearrangement joins TRBV9 to TRBJ2-7; 13 bases fit TRBD2. The CDR3 spans 18 residues. V trimming: 5 bases; J trimming: 0 bases; junction bases outside the gene matches: 11. Germline assignment: CDR1 SGDLS and CDR2 YYNGEE. Here the CDR3 DNA reads TGTGCCAGCAGTCGGGGACTAGCGGGACTCGGTAGCTCCTACGAGCAGTACTTC. Its translation is CASSRGLAGLGSSYEQYF.

The CDR3 loop is CAVRRHRGSYEQYF. The DNA of the CDR3 is TGTGCCGTACGAAGGCACAGGGGGAGCTACGAGCAGTACTTC. The chain couples TRBV6-5 to TRBJ2-7; the match to TRBD1 covers 8 bases. The germline CDR1 and CDR2 sequences are MNHEY and SVGAGI. The CDR3 has 14 residues. V gave up 11 bases and J gave up 3 bases; unmatched junction bases: 12.

The table lists this clone with a count of one. V gene TRBV5-4 combines with J gene TRBJ1-3; 7 bases map to TRBD1. With V trimmed by 0 bases and J by 3 bases, 9 bases remained unmatched. CDR3 length: 17 residues. Germline CDR1 reads SGHNT; CDR2 reads YYREEE (reference sequence). The CDR3 DNA reads TGTGCCAGCAGCTTGGGCGAAGGGGGCATCTATGGAAACACCATATATTTT. Amino acids: CASSLGEGGIYGNTIYF.

The gene calls are TRBV30 and TRBJ2-1, with 7 bases lining up with TRBD2. The trim removed 5 bases at V and 10 bases at J, leaving 2 bases unmatched. The CDR3 consists of 10 residues. Germline CDR1 and CDR2: GTSNPN and SVGIG (reference sequence). CDR3 sequence reads: CAWGLVEQFF. Here the CDR3 DNA reads TGTGCCTGGGGACTAGTAGAGCAGTTCTTC.

This clone was detected once. This rearrangement joins TRBV28 to TRBJ1-1; no clear D. In germline, CDR1 is MDHEN, CDR2 SYDVKM. The CDR3 extends over 13 amino acids. Trimming took off 8 bases at V and 3 bases at J, with 13 bases between the two ends. CDR3 residues: CASEVSEHTEAFF. The CDR3 DNA reads TGTGCCAGCGAGGTTAGTGAACACACTGAAGCTTTCTTT. The full variable domain, in which reference TRBV28 and TRBJ1-1 provide the parts outside the CDR3, is DVKVTQSSRYLVKRTGEKVFLECVQDMDHENMFWYRQDPGLGLRLIYFSYDVKMKEKGDIPEGYSVSREKKERFSLILESASTNQTSMYLCASEVSEHTEAFFGQGTRLTVV.